The next 8 T cell receptor beta chains were all read from a single sample in a study of CD8+ T cells in alopecia areata. After isolation, RNA underwent reverse transcription to generate cDNA as the sequencing template. The method was immunoSEQ multiplex PCR; TCRdb's version includes in-frame clones alone and lacks a portion of them. This sample has 120,000 to 150,000 clones, with around two thirds found just once. Input material: CD8+ T cells sorted from blood. These receptors were collected from a human donor in good health.

The chain couples TRBV27 to TRBJ2-1; D might be TRBD1 (5 bases). CDR3 size: 11 residues. Trimming took off 5 bases at V and 7 bases at J, with 6 bases between the two ends. CDR1 and CDR2 from the germline V gene are MNHEY and SMNVEV (reference sequence). CDR3: CASSKGNEQFF. In DNA form, the CDR3 reads TGTGCCAGCAGTAAGGGGAATGAGCAGTTCTTC.

V gene TRBV5-1 combines with J gene TRBJ1-1; D unclear. Germline-derived CDR1 and CDR2 are SGHRS and YFSETQ. The CDR3 has 12 residues. The V end was cut by 7 bases, the J end by 4 bases, with 11 bases between. The CDR3 loop reads CASGGVGTEAFF. The CDR3 bases are TGCGCCAGCGGCGGTGTGGGCACTGAAGCTTTCTTT.

The sample holds a few counts of this clone. The chain joins TRBV7-8 to TRBJ2-5; 12 nucleotides line up with TRBD2. V dropped 5 bases and J dropped 5; count of bases not matched to a gene: 9. The CDR3 covers 16 residues. Germline-derived CDR1 and CDR2 are SGHVS and FQNEAQ. CDR3 amino acids: CASSPPLAGGRETQYF. CDR3 DNA sequence: TGTGCCAGCAGCCCCCCACTAGCGGGAGGACGTGAGACCCAGTACTTC.

The chain recombines TRBV28 with TRBJ1-1; no definite D call. This CDR3 is built from 13 residues. Per germline, CDR1 MDHEN and CDR2 SYDVKM. The V end lost 2 bases, the J end lost 4 bases, and 8 bases lay between the germline ends. This CDR3 is CASSLGPVTEAFF. For the CDR3, the DNA is TGTGCCAGCAGTTTAGGGCCAGTCACTGAAGCTTTCTTT.

The V and J genes are TRBV11-2 and TRBJ2-7; D gene ambiguous. Trimming left V 4 bases short and J 0 bases short, with 10 bases between. Germline CDR1 and CDR2: SGHAT and FQNNGV. This CDR3 spans 14 amino acids. CDR3 in DNA: TGTGCCAGCAGCTCCCTGCCCTTCTCCTACGAGCAGTACTTC. Its protein product is CASSSLPFSYEQYF.

This clone was found once. The same CDR3 is also encoded by other DNA sequences in this sample. The V and J genes are TRBV27 and TRBJ2-7; 8 bases line up with TRBD1. Per the germline V gene, CDR1 is MNHEY and CDR2 is SMNVEV (reference sequence). With 4 bases clipped from V and 4 bases from J, the junction kept 3 bases outside the gene matches. The length of the CDR3 is 13 residues. The CDR3 DNA reads TGTGCCAGCAGTTCGACAGGGGTGTACGAGCAGTACTTC. As protein: CASSSTGVYEQYF.

The chain has TRBV2 and TRBJ2-6; D remains unclear. The V end was cut by 4 bases, the J end by 4 bases, with 11 bases between. The CDR3 spans 15 residues. Germline assignment: CDR1 SNHLY and CDR2 FYNNEI. The CDR3 spells CASSVQGFGANVLTF. CDR3 DNA: TGTGCCAGCAGTGTTCAAGGGTTCGGGGCCAACGTCCTGACTTTC.

The V gene is TRBV2, the J gene TRBJ1-3; D uncertain. Trimming took 10 bases from V and 7 from J, leaving 11 bases between them. The CDR3 is 11 amino acids. CDR1 and CDR2 from the germline V gene are SNHLY and FYNNEI. The CDR3 DNA reads TGTGCCACCCTTTTTACGAACACCATATATTTT. This codes for CATLFTNTIYF.